Only one count was recorded for the clone carrying this TCR beta chain. Its antigen remains unknown. A second PCR of roughly 7 to 11 cycles used a sample-barcoded 5' primer and a J-beta primer mix. TCRdb fed the 5' RACE reads into MiXCR, producing one record per CDR3 protein. The sample contains about 580,000 distinct CDR3 sequences, around 48% of which appear only once. The data belong to a study of blood T cells in healthy people across ages. Across the study: Researchers report that template switching captured about one barcoded beta molecule per two T cells. Study results and limitations: It was not known whether donors were CMV positive (a possible confounder of expanded clonotype changes). Higher diversity, along with more naive CD4+ cells, distinguished long-lived donors from aged donors.

Donors ranged from roughly 6 to 90 years old and were healthy Caucasians in Russia. CDR3 length equals 14 residues. Trimming pared 6 bases from V and 11 bases from J, leaving 22 bases between. From germline, CDR1 is MNHEY and CDR2 SMNVEV (reference sequence). This clonotype was obtained from a man older than 75 in good health. The material sequenced was blood. The V gene is TRBV27, the J gene TRBJ2-5; TRBD2 is a possible D gene (5 bases). The chain's CDR3 is CASRGGPLYNEQYF. CDR3 DNA sequence: TGTGCCAGCAGGGGCGGGCCACTTTACAATGAGCAGTACTTC.